This T cell receptor beta chain derives from a study of blood T cell repertoires in COVID-19. Study details: PBMCs, B-cell-depleted T cells, or T cells were the source of the cDNA or gDNA that made up the material.

Per the germline V gene, CDR1 is SGHTS and CDR2 is YDEGEE. V lost 4 bases, J lost 2 bases, and 6 bases stayed unmatched. This CDR3 has 15 residues. This table comes from immunoSEQ multiplex PCR, and its TCRdb copy is limited to in-frame clones, with some not included. In the table there are around 300,000 clones, 88% of which are singletons. Ages ranged from about 18 to 100 years, with residence in about 23 US areas. Cohort 3 recovered donors had two negative PCRs, clearance, or symptom resolution. Sequenced sample: PBMCs or T cells enriched from blood (not recorded which). The sequence was collected from a woman between 50 and 59 years old who had recovered from COVID-19. This sequence joins TRBV5-8 and TRBJ2-1; TRBD2 matches 7 bases. CDR3 coding DNA: TGTGCCAGCAGCCTCGGACTAGGGCCCTACAATGAGCAGTTCTTC. It codes for CASSLGLGPYNEQFF.